This paragraph reports one TCR beta chain. Produced via immunoSEQ multiplex PCR; TCRdb's table is partial and in-frame only. Here the sample spans about 86,000 clones, around nine tenths being singletons. This sample is part of a study of OX40 agonist ivuxolimab in advanced cancers. About the study: The study reported partial responses in three patients: one hepatocellular carcinoma, two cutaneous melanoma.

Samples were taken at baseline and on day 1 of cycles 4 and 7. The CDR3 is made up of 14 amino acids. Germline loops: CDR1 LNHDA, CDR2 SQIVND (reference sequence). Trimming pared 6 bases from V and 8 bases from J, leaving 14 bases between. This clonotype originated in an adult with an advanced solid tumor such as melanoma, head and neck, liver or kidney cancer. Material: CD4+ or CD8+ T cells sorted from blood, obtained in a trial of the OX40 agonist ivuxolimab. V is TRBV19 and J is TRBJ1-6, with D maybe TRBD1 (5 bases). The CDR3 bases are TGTGCCAGTAGATACGGGCAGGGTCATTCACCCCTCCACTTT. Its protein product is CASRYGQGHSPLHF. Using reference TRBV19 and TRBJ1-6 for the parts outside the CDR3, the full variable domain is DGGITQSPKYLFRKEGQNVTLSCEQNLNHDAMYWYRQDPGQGLRLIYYSQIVNDFQKGDIAEGYSVSREKKESFPLTVTSAQKNPTAFYLCASRYGQGHSPLHFGNGTRLTVT.